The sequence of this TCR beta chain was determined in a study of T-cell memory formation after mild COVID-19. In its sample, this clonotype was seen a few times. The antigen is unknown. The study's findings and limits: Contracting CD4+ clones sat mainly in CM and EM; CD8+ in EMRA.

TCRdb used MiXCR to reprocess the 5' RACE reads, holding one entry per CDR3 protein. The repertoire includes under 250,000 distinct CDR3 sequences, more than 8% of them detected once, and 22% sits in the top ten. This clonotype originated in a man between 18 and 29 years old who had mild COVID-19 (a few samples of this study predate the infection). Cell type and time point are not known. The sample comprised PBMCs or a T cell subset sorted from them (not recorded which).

The CDR3 DNA reads as TGCAGCGCCGGAGCGGGGACTAGCGGGGGGAGCTCCTACGAGCAGTACTTC. Translated: CSAGAGTSGGSSYEQYF. The rearrangement links TRBV29-1 to TRBJ2-7; TRBD2 aligns across 15 bases. The ends lost 7 bases at V and 0 bases at J; junction bases unmatched: 10. This CDR3 has 17 amino acids. Per germline, CDR1 SQVTM and CDR2 ANQGSEA.